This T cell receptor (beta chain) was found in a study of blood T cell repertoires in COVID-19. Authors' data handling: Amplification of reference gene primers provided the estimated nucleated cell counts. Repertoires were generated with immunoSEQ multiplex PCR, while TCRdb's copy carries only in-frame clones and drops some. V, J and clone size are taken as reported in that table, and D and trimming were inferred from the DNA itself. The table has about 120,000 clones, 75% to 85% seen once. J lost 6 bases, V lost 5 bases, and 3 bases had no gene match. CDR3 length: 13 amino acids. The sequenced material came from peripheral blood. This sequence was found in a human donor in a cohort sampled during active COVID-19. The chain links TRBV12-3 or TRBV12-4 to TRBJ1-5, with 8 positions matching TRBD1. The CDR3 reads CASSPTGVQPQHF. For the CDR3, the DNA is TGTGCCAGCAGTCCGACAGGGGTTCAGCCCCAGCATTTT.